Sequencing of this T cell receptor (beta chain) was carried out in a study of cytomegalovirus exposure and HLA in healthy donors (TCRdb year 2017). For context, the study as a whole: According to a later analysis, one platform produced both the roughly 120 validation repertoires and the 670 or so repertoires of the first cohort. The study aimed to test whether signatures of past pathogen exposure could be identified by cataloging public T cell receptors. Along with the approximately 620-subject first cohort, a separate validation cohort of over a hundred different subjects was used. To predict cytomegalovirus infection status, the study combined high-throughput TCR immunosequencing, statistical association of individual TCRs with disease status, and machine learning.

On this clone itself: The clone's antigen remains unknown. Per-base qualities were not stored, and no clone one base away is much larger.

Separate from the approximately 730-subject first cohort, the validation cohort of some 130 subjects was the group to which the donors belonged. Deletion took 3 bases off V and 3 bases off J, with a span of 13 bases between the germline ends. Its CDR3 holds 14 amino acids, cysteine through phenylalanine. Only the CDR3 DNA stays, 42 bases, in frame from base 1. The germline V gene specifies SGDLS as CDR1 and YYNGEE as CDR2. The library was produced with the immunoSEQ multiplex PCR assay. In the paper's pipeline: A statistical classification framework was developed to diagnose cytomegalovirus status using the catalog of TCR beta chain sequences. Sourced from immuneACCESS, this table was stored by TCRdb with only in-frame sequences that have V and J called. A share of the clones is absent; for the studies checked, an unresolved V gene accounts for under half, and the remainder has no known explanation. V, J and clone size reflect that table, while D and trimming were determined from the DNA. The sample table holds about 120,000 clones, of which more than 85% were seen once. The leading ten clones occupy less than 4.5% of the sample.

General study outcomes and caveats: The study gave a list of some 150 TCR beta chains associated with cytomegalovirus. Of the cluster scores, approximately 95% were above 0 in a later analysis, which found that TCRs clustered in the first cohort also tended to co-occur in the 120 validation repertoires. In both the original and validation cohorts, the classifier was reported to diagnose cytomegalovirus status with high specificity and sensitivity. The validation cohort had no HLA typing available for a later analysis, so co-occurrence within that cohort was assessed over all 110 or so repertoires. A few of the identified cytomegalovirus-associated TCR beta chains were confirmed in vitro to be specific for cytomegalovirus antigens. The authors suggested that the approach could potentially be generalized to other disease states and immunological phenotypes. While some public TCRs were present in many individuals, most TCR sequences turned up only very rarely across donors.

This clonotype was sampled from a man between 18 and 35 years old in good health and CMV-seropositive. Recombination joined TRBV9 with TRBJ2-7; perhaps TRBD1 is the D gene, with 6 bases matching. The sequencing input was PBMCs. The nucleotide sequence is TGTGCCAGCAGCGCCCCGGGGACATACTACGAGCAGTACTTC. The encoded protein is CASSAPGTYYEQYF. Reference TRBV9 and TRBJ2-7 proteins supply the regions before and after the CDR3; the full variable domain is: DSGVTQTPKHLITATGQRVTLRCSPRSGDLSVYWYQQSLDQGLQFLIQYYNGEERAKGNILERFSAQQFPDLHSELNLSSLELGDSALYFCASSAPGTYYEQYFGPGTRLTVT.